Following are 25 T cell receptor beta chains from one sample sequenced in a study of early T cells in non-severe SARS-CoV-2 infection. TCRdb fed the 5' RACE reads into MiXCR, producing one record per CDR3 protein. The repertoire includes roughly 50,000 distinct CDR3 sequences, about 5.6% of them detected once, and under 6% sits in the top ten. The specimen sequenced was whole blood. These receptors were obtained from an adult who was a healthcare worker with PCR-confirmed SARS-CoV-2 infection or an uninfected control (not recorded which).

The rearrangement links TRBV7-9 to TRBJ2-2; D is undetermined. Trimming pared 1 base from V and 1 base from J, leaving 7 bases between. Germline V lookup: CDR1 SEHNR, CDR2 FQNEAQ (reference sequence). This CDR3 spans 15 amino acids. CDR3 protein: CASSLVAGNTGELFF. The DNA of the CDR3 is TGTGCCAGCAGCTTAGTTGCAGGGAACACCGGGGAGCTGTTTTTT.

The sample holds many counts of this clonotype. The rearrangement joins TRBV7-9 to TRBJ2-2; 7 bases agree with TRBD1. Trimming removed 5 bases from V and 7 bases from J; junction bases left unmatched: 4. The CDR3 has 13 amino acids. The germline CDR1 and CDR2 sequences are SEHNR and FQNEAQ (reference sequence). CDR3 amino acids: CASSSTGVGELFF. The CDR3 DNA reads TGTGCCAGCAGCAGCACAGGGGTCGGGGAGCTGTTTTTT.

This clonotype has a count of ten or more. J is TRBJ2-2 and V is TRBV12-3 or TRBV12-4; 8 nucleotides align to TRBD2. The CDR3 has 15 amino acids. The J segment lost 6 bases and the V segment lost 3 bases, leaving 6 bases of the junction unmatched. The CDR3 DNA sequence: TGTGCCAGCAGTTTTGGACGGGGGGGTCCCGGGGAGCTGTTTTTT. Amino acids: CASSFGRGGPGELFF.

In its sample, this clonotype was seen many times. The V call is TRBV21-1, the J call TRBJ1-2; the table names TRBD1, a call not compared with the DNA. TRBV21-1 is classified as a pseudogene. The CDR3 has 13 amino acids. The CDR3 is CASTGTAYDGYTF. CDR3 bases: TGTGCCAGCACCGGGACAGCCTACGATGGCTACACCTTC.

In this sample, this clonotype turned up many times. The DNA for the CDR3 is TGCGCCAGCAGCCACCGAACAGCGGGAGGGCCCTCCTACGAGCAGTACTTC. This encodes CASSHRTAGGPSYEQYF. V and J are TRBV4-1 and TRBJ2-7; 10 positions agree with TRBD2. The junction had 8 bases not matched to a gene; V was cut back by 3 bases and J by 0 bases. CDR1 and CDR2 (germline): MGHRA, YSYEKL. This CDR3 comprises 17 residues.

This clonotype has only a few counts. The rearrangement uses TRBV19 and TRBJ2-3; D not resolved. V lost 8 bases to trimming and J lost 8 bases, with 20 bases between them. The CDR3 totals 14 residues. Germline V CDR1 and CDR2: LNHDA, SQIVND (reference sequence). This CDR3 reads CASSELRKISTQYF. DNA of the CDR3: TGTGCCAGTTCGGAACTCCGAAAGATAAGTACGCAGTATTTT.

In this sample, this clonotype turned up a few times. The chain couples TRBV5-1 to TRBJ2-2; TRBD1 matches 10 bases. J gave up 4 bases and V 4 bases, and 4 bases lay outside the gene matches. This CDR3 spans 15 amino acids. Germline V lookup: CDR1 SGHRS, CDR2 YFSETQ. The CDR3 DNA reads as TGCGCCAGCAGCCCGGGACAGGGGACCACCGGGGAGCTGTTTTTT. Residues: CASSPGQGTTGELFF.

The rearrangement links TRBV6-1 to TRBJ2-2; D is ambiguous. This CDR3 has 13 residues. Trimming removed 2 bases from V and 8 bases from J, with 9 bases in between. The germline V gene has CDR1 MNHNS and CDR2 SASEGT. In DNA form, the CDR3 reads TGTGCCAGCAGTGAACTCCCCGCTGGGGAGCTGTTTTTT. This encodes CASSELPAGELFF.

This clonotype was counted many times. The CDR3 coding sequence is TGTGCCACCATCGACAACAGCTCTGGAAACACCATATATTTT. It encodes CATIDNSSGNTIYF. The rearrangement uses TRBV10-3 and TRBJ1-3; D gene unclear. The germline gives CDR1 ENHRY, CDR2 SYGVKD. Trimming stripped 10 bases from V and 0 bases from J, with 13 bases between. The length of the CDR3 is 14 residues.

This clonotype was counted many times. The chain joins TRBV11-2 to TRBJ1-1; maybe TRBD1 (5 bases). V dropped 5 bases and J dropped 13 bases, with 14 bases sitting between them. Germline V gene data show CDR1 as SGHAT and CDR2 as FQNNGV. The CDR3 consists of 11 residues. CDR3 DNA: TGTGCCAGCAGCACCGGGACCTTGAGTTTCTTT. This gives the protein CASSTGTLSFF.

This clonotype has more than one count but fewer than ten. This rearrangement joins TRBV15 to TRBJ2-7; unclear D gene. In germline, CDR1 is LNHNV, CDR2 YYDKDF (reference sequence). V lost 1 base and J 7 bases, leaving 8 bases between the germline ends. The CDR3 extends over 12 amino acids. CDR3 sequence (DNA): TGTGCCACCAGCAGAGTAACTTGGGAGCAGTACTTC. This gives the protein CATSRVTWEQYF.

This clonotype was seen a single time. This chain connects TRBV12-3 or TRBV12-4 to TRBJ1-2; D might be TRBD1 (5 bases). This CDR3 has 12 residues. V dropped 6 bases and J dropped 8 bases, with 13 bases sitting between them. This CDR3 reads CASRRQLSGYTF. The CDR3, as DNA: TGTGCCAGCAGGAGACAGCTGTCGGGCTACACCTTC.

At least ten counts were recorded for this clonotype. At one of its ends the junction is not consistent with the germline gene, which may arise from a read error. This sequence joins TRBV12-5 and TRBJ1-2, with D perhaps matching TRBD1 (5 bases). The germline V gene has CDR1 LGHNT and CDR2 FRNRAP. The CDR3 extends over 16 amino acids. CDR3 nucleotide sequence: TGTGCTAGTGGTTTGGCTCAGGGACTGCGTGACTATTGCTACACCTTC. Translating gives CASGLAQGLRDYCYTF.

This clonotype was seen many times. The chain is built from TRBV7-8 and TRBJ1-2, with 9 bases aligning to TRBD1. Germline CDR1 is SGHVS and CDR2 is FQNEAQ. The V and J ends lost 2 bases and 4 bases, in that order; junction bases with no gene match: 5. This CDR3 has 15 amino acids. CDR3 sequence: CASSLRTGVFYGYTF. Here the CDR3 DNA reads TGTGCCAGCAGCTTAAGGACAGGGGTCTTCTATGGCTACACCTTC.

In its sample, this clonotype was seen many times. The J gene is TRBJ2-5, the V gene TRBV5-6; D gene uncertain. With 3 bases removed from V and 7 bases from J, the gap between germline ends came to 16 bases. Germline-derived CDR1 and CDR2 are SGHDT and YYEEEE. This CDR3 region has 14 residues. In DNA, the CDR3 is TGTGCCAGCAGCTATGACCGCATTGGCGGGACCCAGTACTTC. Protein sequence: CASSYDRIGGTQYF.

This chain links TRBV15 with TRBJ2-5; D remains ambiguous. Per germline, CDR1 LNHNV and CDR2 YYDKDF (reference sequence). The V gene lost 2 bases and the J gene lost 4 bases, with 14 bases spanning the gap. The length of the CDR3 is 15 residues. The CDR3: CATSRSPEKRETQYF. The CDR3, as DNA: TGTGCCACCAGCAGATCTCCCGAGAAACGAGAGACCCAGTACTTC.

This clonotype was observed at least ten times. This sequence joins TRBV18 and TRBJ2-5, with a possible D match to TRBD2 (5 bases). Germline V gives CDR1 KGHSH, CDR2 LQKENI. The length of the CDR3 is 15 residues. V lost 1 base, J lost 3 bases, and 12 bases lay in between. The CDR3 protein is CASSPRLAVEETQYF. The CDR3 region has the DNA TGTGCCAGCTCACCACGGCTAGCAGTAGAAGAGACCCAGTACTTC.

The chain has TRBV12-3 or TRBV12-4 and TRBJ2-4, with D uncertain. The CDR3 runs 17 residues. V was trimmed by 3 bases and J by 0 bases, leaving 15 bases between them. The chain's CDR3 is CASSFPRPPLAKNIQYF. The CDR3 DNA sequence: TGTGCCAGCAGTTTCCCCCGGCCGCCCCTAGCCAAAAACATTCAGTACTTC.

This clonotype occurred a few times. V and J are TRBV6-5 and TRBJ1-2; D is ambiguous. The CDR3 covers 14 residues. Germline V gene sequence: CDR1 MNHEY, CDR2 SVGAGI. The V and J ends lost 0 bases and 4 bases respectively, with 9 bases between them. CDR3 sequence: CASSYSGSAYGYTF. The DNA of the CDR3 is TGTGCCAGCAGTTACTCGGGCAGTGCCTATGGCTACACCTTC.

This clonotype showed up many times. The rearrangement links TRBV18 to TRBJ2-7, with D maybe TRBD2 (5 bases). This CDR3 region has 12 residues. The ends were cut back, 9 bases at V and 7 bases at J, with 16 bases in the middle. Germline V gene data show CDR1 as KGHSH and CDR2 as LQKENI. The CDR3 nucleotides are TGTGCCAGTAGACAAACGACGGGAGAGCAGTACTTC. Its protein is CASRQTTGEQYF.

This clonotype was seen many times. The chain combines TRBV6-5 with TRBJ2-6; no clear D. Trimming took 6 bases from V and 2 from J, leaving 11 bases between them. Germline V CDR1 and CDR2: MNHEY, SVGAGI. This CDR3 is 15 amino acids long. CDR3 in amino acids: CASRALRTGANVLTF. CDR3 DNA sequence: TGTGCCAGCAGGGCTCTGAGGACTGGGGCCAACGTCCTGACTTTC.

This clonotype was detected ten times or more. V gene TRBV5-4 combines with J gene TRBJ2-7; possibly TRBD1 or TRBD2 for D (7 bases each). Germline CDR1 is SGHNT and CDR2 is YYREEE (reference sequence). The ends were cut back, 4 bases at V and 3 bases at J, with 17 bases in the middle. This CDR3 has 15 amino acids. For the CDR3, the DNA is TGTGCCAGCAGCGCGACAGGGAGGGTGGACTACGAGCAGTACTTC. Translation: CASSATGRVDYEQYF.

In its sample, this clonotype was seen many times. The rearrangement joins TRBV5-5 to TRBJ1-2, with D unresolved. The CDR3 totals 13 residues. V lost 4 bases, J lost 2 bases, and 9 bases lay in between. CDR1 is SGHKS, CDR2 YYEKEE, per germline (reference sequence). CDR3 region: CASSIDGNYGYTF. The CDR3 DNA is TGTGCCAGCAGCATCGACGGGAACTATGGCTACACCTTC.

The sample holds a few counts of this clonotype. The CDR3 loop reads CASSLAYPGSNTGELFF. Here the CDR3 DNA reads TGTGCCAGCAGTTTAGCGTATCCCGGGAGTAACACCGGGGAGCTGTTTTTT. V gene TRBV12-3 or TRBV12-4 combines with J gene TRBJ2-2; a possible D gene is TRBD2 (6 bases). The CDR3 loop spans 17 amino acids. V was cut by 0 bases and J by 2 bases, with 13 bases left in between.

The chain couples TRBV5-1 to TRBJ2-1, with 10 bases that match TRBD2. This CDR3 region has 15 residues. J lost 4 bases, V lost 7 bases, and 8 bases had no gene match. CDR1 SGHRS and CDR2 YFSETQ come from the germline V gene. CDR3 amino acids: CASGLASGGYNEQFF. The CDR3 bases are TGCGCCAGCGGATTGGCTAGCGGGGGATACAATGAGCAGTTCTTC.